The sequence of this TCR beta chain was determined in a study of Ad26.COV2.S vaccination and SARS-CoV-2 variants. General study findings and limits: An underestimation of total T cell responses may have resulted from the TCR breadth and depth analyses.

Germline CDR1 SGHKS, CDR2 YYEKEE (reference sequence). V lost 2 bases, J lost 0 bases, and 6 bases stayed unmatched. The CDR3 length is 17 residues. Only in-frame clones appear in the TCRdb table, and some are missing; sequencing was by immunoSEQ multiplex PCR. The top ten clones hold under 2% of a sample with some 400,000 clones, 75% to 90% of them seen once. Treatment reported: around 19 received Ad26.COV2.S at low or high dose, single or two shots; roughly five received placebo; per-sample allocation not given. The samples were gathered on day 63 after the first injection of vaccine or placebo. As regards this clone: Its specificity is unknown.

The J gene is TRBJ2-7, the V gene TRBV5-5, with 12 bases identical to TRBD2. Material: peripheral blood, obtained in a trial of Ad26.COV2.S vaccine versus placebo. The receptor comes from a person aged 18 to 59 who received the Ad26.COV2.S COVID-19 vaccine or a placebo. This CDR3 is CASSFFLAGGGSYEQYF. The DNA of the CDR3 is TGTGCCAGCAGCTTCTTTCTAGCGGGAGGGGGCTCCTACGAGCAGTACTTC. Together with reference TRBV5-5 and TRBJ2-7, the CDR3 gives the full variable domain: DAGVTQSPTHLIKTRGQQVTLRCSPISGHKSVSWYQQVLGQGPQFIFQYYEKEERGRGNFPDRFSARQFPNYSSELNVNALLLGDSALYLCASSFFLAGGGSYEQYFGPGTRLTVT.